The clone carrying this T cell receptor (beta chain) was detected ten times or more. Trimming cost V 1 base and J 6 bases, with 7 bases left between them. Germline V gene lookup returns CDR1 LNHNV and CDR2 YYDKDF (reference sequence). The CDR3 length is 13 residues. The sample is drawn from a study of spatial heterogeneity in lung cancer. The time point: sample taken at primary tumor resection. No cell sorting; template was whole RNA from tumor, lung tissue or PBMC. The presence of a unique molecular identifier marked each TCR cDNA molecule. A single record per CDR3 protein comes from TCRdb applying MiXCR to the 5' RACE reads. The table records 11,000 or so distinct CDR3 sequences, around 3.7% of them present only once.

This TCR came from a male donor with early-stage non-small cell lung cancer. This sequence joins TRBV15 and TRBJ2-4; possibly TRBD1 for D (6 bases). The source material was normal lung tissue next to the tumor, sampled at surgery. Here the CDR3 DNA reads TGTGCCACCAGCAGAGCGGACAGAAACATTCAGTACTTC. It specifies CATSRADRNIQYF.